These 14 T cell receptor beta chains were all obtained from the same sample, sequenced in a study of CD8 T cells in ankylosing spondylitis. The study's findings and limits: Several highly homologous variants formed a TCR beta motif that appeared characteristic of ankylosing spondylitis blood.

MiXCR, run by TCRdb on the 5' RACE reads, gives a single entry per CDR3 protein. Among 650,000 to 800,000 distinct CDR3 sequences listed, 15% to 20% were seen once. For these receptors, no antigen is known. The material sequenced was blood, either unsorted or a sorted T cell fraction (not recorded which). All receptors derive from a male donor with ankylosing spondylitis.

This clonotype was observed many times. The V call is TRBV29-1, the J call TRBJ2-1; TRBD2 aligns across 8 bases. CDR3 length: 15 amino acids. V shed 6 bases and J 6 bases; nucleotides not matched to a gene: 13. CDR1 is SQVTM, CDR2 ANQGSEA, per germline. CDR3 sequence reads: CSVYPRTSLSNEQFF. CDR3 in DNA: TGCAGCGTGTATCCGAGGACTAGCCTCTCCAATGAGCAGTTCTTC.

The gene calls are TRBV4-3 and TRBJ1-6, with D hard to call. This CDR3 is 19 amino acids long. V was cut by 0 bases and J by 3 bases, with 18 bases left in between. The germline V gene encodes CDR1 LGHNA and CDR2 YSLEER. CDR3 loop: CASSQDAPVHGVYNSPLHF. The CDR3 nucleotides read TGCGCCAGCAGCCAAGACGCTCCGGTTCATGGGGTCTATAATTCACCCCTCCACTTT.

This clonotype has a handful of counts. The gene calls are TRBV6-5 and TRBJ2-5, with TRBD1 as a possible D gene (5 bases). The V end lost 2 bases, the J end lost 3 bases, and 10 bases lay between the germline ends. The CDR3 runs to 14 residues. CDR1 and CDR2 (germline): MNHEY, SVGAGI. CDR3 region: CASSYGAGKETQYF. CDR3 bases: TGTGCCAGCAGTTACGGGGCAGGGAAAGAGACCCAGTACTTC.

This sequence joins TRBV6-5 and TRBJ1-5, with D hard to call. In germline, CDR1 is MNHEY, CDR2 SVGAGI. This CDR3 has 15 amino acids. The V and J ends lost 4 bases and 3 bases respectively, with 13 bases between them. CDR3: CASSSAGGVNQPQHF. As DNA, the CDR3 is TGTGCCAGCAGTTCGGCGGGTGGTGTCAATCAGCCCCAGCATTTT.

The chain uses TRBV10-2 and TRBJ2-6; D not certain. CDR1 WSHSY and CDR2 SAAADI come from the germline V gene. V lost 2 bases and J lost 13, with 12 bases in between. The CDR3 is made up of 13 amino acids. The CDR3 bases are TGCGCCAGCAGTGAGATTCACGGTGGGGTCCTGACTTTC. The encoded protein is CASSEIHGGVLTF.

This clonotype was found a few times. V usage is TRBV12-3 or TRBV12-4 and J usage is TRBJ1-3; TRBD1 might be the D (6 bases). Trimming removed 6 bases from V and 4 bases from J, with 13 bases in between. This CDR3 is built from 14 residues. Written as DNA, the CDR3 is TGTGCCAGCAGGGCCACAGGGAAGGGAAACACCATATATTTT. Amino acid sequence: CASRATGKGNTIYF.

The J gene is TRBJ2-7, the V gene TRBV29-1; 7 bases are shared with TRBD1. This CDR3 is 16 amino acids long. Germline CDR1 and CDR2: SQVTM and ANQGSEA. The J segment lost 6 bases and the V segment lost 4 bases, leaving 18 bases of the junction unmatched. This chain's CDR3 is CSVVSPGDSYPTEQYF. CDR3 in DNA: TGCAGCGTTGTATCCCCCGGGGACAGTTACCCTACCGAGCAGTACTTC.

This clonotype was seen a handful of times. CDR3 residues: CATSKGRDSNQPQHF. The CDR3 coding sequence is TGTGCCACCAGCAAGGGGAGAGATAGCAATCAGCCCCAGCATTTT. The rearrangement uses TRBV15 and TRBJ1-5, with D perhaps matching TRBD1 (5 bases). Germline loops: CDR1 LNHNV, CDR2 YYDKDF (reference sequence). V was shortened by 4 bases and J by 0 bases, with 10 bases between the two germline ends. The length of the CDR3 is 15 residues. Filled out from reference TRBV15 and TRBJ1-5, the complete variable domain reads DAMVIQNPRYQVTQFGKPVTLSCSQTLNHNVMYWYQQKSSQAPKLLFHYYDKDFNNEADTPDNFQSRRPNTSFCFLDIRSPGLGDTAMYLCATSKGRDSNQPQHFGDGTRLSIL.

This clonotype was seen a few times. The rearrangement links TRBV4-1 to TRBJ2-1; D ambiguous. Trimming pared 0 bases from V and 6 bases from J, leaving 3 bases between. The CDR3 spans 12 residues. The germline V gene encodes CDR1 MGHRA and CDR2 YSYEKL. The CDR3 sequence: CASSQETNEQFF. The CDR3, as DNA: TGCGCCAGCAGCCAAGAGACCAATGAGCAGTTCTTC.

V usage is TRBV4-1 and J usage is TRBJ2-1; D uncertain. The CDR3 spans 14 residues. Between the trimmed V and J ends, which lost 4 bases and 7 bases, there was a span of 14 bases. Germline CDR1 reads MGHRA; CDR2 reads YSYEKL. The chain's CDR3 is CASSPNFADNEQFF. The CDR3 DNA reads TGCGCCAGCAGCCCGAACTTTGCTGATAATGAGCAGTTCTTC.

This clonotype occurred a few times. This chain uses TRBV28 with TRBJ2-4; D possibly corresponds to TRBD2 (7 bases). V lost 6 bases to trimming and J lost 1 base, with 19 bases between them. There are 17 residues in the CDR3. CDR1 and CDR2 from the germline V gene are MDHEN and SYDVKM. CDR3 sequence: CASSLRRGGWAKNIQYF. The CDR3, as DNA: TGTGCCAGCAGCCTCCGAAGGGGGGGGTGGGCCAAAAACATTCAGTACTTC.

The rearrangement joins TRBV6-5 to TRBJ2-7, with a possible D match to TRBD2 (6 bases). CDR1 is MNHEY and CDR2 is SVGAGI in the germline V gene. V was clipped by 0 bases and J by 0 bases, with 12 bases between them. The CDR3 sequence is 16 residues long. CDR3 coding DNA: TGTGCCAGCAGTTACTCGATAGCGGCAAACTCCTACGAGCAGTACTTC. Protein sequence: CASSYSIAANSYEQYF.

This clonotype turned up a few times. The rearrangement joins TRBV20-1 to TRBJ2-7; TRBD1 agrees at 10 bases. The CDR3 length is 14 residues. Germline-derived CDR1 and CDR2 are DFQATT and SNEGSKA (reference sequence). V lost 4 bases, J lost 3 bases, and 6 bases stayed unmatched. CDR3 in DNA: TGCAGTGCTATACCGGGACAGGGGATCTACGAGCAGTACTTC. Translation: CSAIPGQGIYEQYF.

This clonotype turned up a few times. The J gene is TRBJ2-7, the V gene TRBV12-3 or TRBV12-4; a weak D match, TRBD1 (6 bases). V was trimmed by 4 bases and J by 3 bases, leaving 16 bases between them. The CDR3 has 15 residues. CDR3 region: CASSSSGHDDYEQYF. The CDR3 region has the DNA TGTGCCAGCAGTTCCTCGGGACACGACGACTACGAGCAGTACTTC.